Following are 13 T cell receptor beta chains from one sample sequenced in a study of monozygotic twins with inflammatory bowel disease. TCRdb processed the 5' RACE reads again and assigns one entry to each CDR3 protein, with no DNA. The specimen's table records around 100,000 distinct CDR3 sequences. The sequencing sample was made of blood. All receptors come from a human donor with ulcerative colitis or Crohn's disease, or a healthy co-twin of an affected twin (not recorded which).

The chain combines TRBV11-2 with TRBJ2-1. Germline loops: CDR1 SGHAT, CDR2 FQNNGV. CDR3 length: 16 amino acids. The CDR3: CASSFRGDSSYNEQFF.

The chain employs TRBV19 and TRBJ1-6; TCRdb's D call, TRBD1, is unchecked because there is no DNA. The CDR3 covers 11 residues. In germline, CDR1 is LNHDA, CDR2 SQIVND (reference sequence). CDR3 protein: CASNRPLPLHF. Using reference TRBV19 and TRBJ1-6 for the parts outside the CDR3, the full variable domain is DGGITQSPKYLFRKEGQNVTLSCEQNLNHDAMYWYRQDPGQGLRLIYYSQIVNDFQKGDIAEGYSVSREKKESFPLTVTSAQKNPTAFYLCASNRPLPLHFGNGTRLTVT.

V gene TRBV18 combines with J gene TRBJ2-5; TCRdb returns TRBD1, unconfirmable since there is no DNA. From germline, CDR1 is KGHSH and CDR2 LQKENI. This CDR3 is built from 12 residues. The CDR3 sequence: CATGRGLETQYF.

The chain employs TRBV20-1 and TRBJ1-2. CDR3 length: 16 residues. Germline V gene lookup returns CDR1 DFQATT and CDR2 SNEGSKA (reference sequence). The CDR3 reads CSARGASESLNYGYTF.

V and J are TRBV28 and TRBJ2-7; the D call of TRBD2 rests on TCRdb alone, since no DNA is present to check it. The germline V gene encodes CDR1 MDHEN and CDR2 SYDVKM. The CDR3 is 15 amino acids. CDR3 sequence reads: CASRTGGFQGHEQYF.

V gene TRBV24-1 combines with J gene TRBJ2-5; TCRdb's D call, TRBD1, is unchecked because there is no DNA. CDR1 is KGHDR and CDR2 is SFDVKD in the germline V gene. The CDR3 spans 14 residues. CDR3 in amino acids: CATSQSSRGETQYF.

This chain connects TRBV6-1 to TRBJ2-3; TCRdb's D call of TRBD2 is untestable without DNA. CDR1 is MNHNS, CDR2 SASEGT, per germline. The CDR3 consists of 15 residues. This CDR3 is CASSTTSGRVDTQYF.

V gene TRBV7-2 combines with J gene TRBJ1-2. The CDR3 consists of 13 residues. Germline V lookup: CDR1 SGHTA, CDR2 FQGNSA. The CDR3: CASSLGGSAGYTF.

The genes are TRBV12-2 and TRBJ2-1; TCRdb calls TRBD1, which cannot be checked without DNA. TRBV12-2 is an annotated pseudogene. CDR3 length: 14 residues. CDR3: CASRFRDLVDEQFF.

The V call is TRBV7-8, the J call TRBJ2-5; the D gene TCRdb calls, TRBD2, cannot be checked with no DNA. The CDR3 is made up of 15 amino acids. Germline-derived CDR1 and CDR2 are SGHVS and FQNEAQ. The CDR3 sequence is CASSSGLAVQETQYF. The full variable domain, completed using reference TRBV7-8 and TRBJ2-5, is GAGVSQSPRYKVAKRGQDVALRCDPISGHVSLFWYQQALGQGPEFLTYFQNEAQLDKSGLPSDRFFAERPEGSVSTLKIQRTQQEDSAVYLCASSSGLAVQETQYFGPGTRLLVL.

The chain joins TRBV2 to TRBJ2-1. The CDR3 contains 13 residues. Germline V gene sequence: CDR1 SNHLY, CDR2 FYNNEI. The CDR3 is CASRPSSYNEQFF.

J is TRBJ2-2 and V is TRBV24-1; there is no DNA to check the TCRdb D call of TRBD2. This CDR3 is built from 16 residues. Germline V gene lookup returns CDR1 KGHDR and CDR2 SFDVKD. CDR3 sequence: CATSSGLAANTGELFF.

J is TRBJ1-1 and V is TRBV29-1; lacking DNA, the TRBD1 call made by TCRdb goes unchecked. CDR1 SQVTM and CDR2 ANQGSEA come from the germline V gene. The CDR3 spans 14 residues. The CDR3 sequence: CSVHGTGIFGEAFF.